The rows below give T cell receptor beta chains drawn from one sample of a study of blood T cell repertoires in COVID-19. The repertoire was sequenced with immunoSEQ multiplex PCR; TCRdb's copy has only in-frame clones and lacks some. This sample yields 200,000 or so clones, of which approximately 90% are seen a single time; less than 4.5% belongs to the top ten. The material sequenced was PBMCs or T cells enriched from blood (not recorded which). These TCRs come from a woman in her 40s with acute COVID-19. CDR3s include the opening cysteine and the closing phenylalanine or tryptophan. The order of the fields is J gene, clone size, D gene, V gene, CDR3 DNA, CDR3 protein. D genes are given only for firm matches. Clone size appears in some rows only: once, few, many, or a class for an expanded clone.

j_gene: TRBJ1-2; abundance: .; d_gene: .; v_gene: TRBV7-9; CDR3nt: TGTGCCAGCAGCCGAGAGCAGACAAACTATGGCTACACCTTC; CDR3aa: CASSREQTNYGYTF
j_gene: TRBJ2-1; abundance: .; d_gene: TRBD2; v_gene: TRBV5-6; CDR3nt: TGTGCCAGCAGCTTGTGGCGGGGGGGCTGGAATGTTGGGTATGAGCAGTTCTTC; CDR3aa: CASSLWRGGWNVGYEQFF
j_gene: TRBJ1-4; abundance: .; d_gene: .; v_gene: TRBV6-5; CDR3nt: TGTGCCAGCAGGGGGGGGACGGCCCCAGGAATGTTTTTT; CDR3aa: CASRGGTAPGMFF
j_gene: TRBJ2-3; abundance: once; d_gene: .; v_gene: TRBV14; CDR3nt: TGTGCCAGCAGCCGACTAACCCTCATGACAGATACGCAGTATTTT; CDR3aa: CASSRLTLMTDTQYF
j_gene: TRBJ1-2; abundance: .; d_gene: TRBD1; v_gene: TRBV14; CDR3nt: TGTGCCAGCAGCCTCTACAGGGGGCTGGGGGGCTACACCTTC; CDR3aa: CASSLYRGLGGYTF
j_gene: TRBJ2-1; abundance: .; d_gene: .; v_gene: TRBV7-9; CDR3nt: TGTGCCAGCAGCAATAGAGGACTCCTCCTCCACCACAATGAGCAGTTCTTC; CDR3aa: CASSNRGLLLHHNEQFF
j_gene: TRBJ2-2; abundance: .; d_gene: .; v_gene: TRBV29-1; CDR3nt: TGCAGCGTTGAGGGGCAGGGAACCGGGGAGCTGTTTTTT; CDR3aa: CSVEGQGTGELFF
j_gene: TRBJ1-1; abundance: .; d_gene: .; v_gene: TRBV4-1; CDR3nt: TGCGCCAGCAGCCAAGCATTACAGTACCCAAAGTCTATCGAAGCTTTCTTT; CDR3aa: CASSQALQYPKSIEAFF
j_gene: TRBJ1-2; abundance: .; d_gene: TRBD1; v_gene: TRBV7-9; CDR3nt: TGTGCCAGCAGCATAGACAGGGTTATCTATGGCTACACCTTC; CDR3aa: CASSIDRVIYGYTF
j_gene: TRBJ1-1; abundance: .; d_gene: .; v_gene: TRBV10-3; CDR3nt: TGTGCCATCAGTGATATAGGGGGATACTCTGAAGCTTTCTTT; CDR3aa: CAISDIGGYSEAFF
j_gene: TRBJ1-2; abundance: once; d_gene: .; v_gene: TRBV27; CDR3nt: TGTGCCAGCAGAGCAGGGGCCTATGGCTACACCTTC; CDR3aa: CASRAGAYGYTF
j_gene: TRBJ2-1; abundance: .; d_gene: .; v_gene: TRBV9; CDR3nt: TGTGCCAGCAGCGTAAAGGCGGGATTAAGCTCCTACAATGAGCAGTTCTTC; CDR3aa: CASSVKAGLSSYNEQFF
j_gene: TRBJ2-7; abundance: .; d_gene: TRBD1; v_gene: TRBV27; CDR3nt: TGTGCCAGCAGTCCGGTGACAGGGGTCTTCTACGAGCAGTACTTC; CDR3aa: CASSPVTGVFYEQYF
j_gene: TRBJ2-1; abundance: .; d_gene: .; v_gene: TRBV6-2/TRBV6-3; CDR3nt: TGTGCCAGCAGTTATTACCTTGGCACCCACAATGAGCAGTTCTTC; CDR3aa: CASSYYLGTHNEQFF
j_gene: TRBJ2-7; abundance: once; d_gene: TRBD2; v_gene: TRBV7-9; CDR3nt: TGTGCCAGCAGCTCCGGTGCCGGGGGGTCCAGCTCCTACGAGCAGTACTTC; CDR3aa: CASSSGAGGSSSYEQYF
j_gene: TRBJ2-7; abundance: .; d_gene: .; v_gene: TRBV3-1/TRBV3-2; CDR3nt: TGTGCCAGCAGCCAAGAGTGGCGGGGGCCCAGCTACGAGCAGTACTTC; CDR3aa: CASSQEWRGPSYEQYF
j_gene: TRBJ1-2; abundance: .; d_gene: TRBD1; v_gene: TRBV5-1; CDR3nt: TGCGCCAGCAGCTTAGACAGGGTTACTAACTATGGCTACACCTTC; CDR3aa: CASSLDRVTNYGYTF
j_gene: TRBJ1-1; abundance: .; d_gene: .; v_gene: TRBV27; CDR3nt: TGTGCCAGCAGTTTATTTCGAGGTGTTGAGGGTGAAGCTTTCTTT; CDR3aa: CASSLFRGVEGEAFF
j_gene: TRBJ2-3; abundance: .; d_gene: TRBD1; v_gene: TRBV19; CDR3nt: TGTGCCAGTAGTATCGCAGGGACAGGGGTAAGGGATACGCAGTATTTT; CDR3aa: CASSIAGTGVRDTQYF
j_gene: TRBJ2-3; abundance: once; d_gene: .; v_gene: TRBV29-1; CDR3nt: TGCAGCGTTGCTAGCACAGATACGCAGTATTTT; CDR3aa: CSVASTDTQYF
j_gene: TRBJ2-5; abundance: .; d_gene: .; v_gene: TRBV11-3; CDR3nt: TGTGCCAGCAGCCGTGGTGGTAGTCGGGAGACCCAGTACTTC; CDR3aa: CASSRGGSRETQYF
j_gene: TRBJ1-3; abundance: .; d_gene: .; v_gene: TRBV9; CDR3nt: TGTGCCAGCAGCGTAGTAGGGGCAGGAAACACCATATATTTT; CDR3aa: CASSVVGAGNTIYF
j_gene: TRBJ1-2; abundance: .; d_gene: TRBD1; v_gene: TRBV19; CDR3nt: TGTGCCAGTAGTAGAAATGGACAGGGAGCTTATGGCTACACCTTC; CDR3aa: CASSRNGQGAYGYTF
j_gene: TRBJ1-5; abundance: .; d_gene: .; v_gene: TRBV7-9; CDR3nt: TGTGCCAGCAGCTTAGGTGCAGGGGCCGGCGGTAATCAGCCCCAGCATTTT; CDR3aa: CASSLGAGAGGNQPQHF
j_gene: TRBJ1-2; abundance: .; d_gene: TRBD1; v_gene: TRBV4-1; CDR3nt: TGCGCCAGCAGCCCGACAGGGCGTCTCGATGGCTACACCTTC; CDR3aa: CASSPTGRLDGYTF
j_gene: TRBJ1-1; abundance: .; d_gene: .; v_gene: TRBV9; CDR3nt: TGTGCCAGCAGCGTCGGGAACCCCACTGAAGCTTTCTTT; CDR3aa: CASSVGNPTEAFF
j_gene: TRBJ1-4; abundance: .; d_gene: TRBD1; v_gene: TRBV4-1; CDR3nt: TGCGCCAGCAGCCAAGATAAGGACAGGCCGACAACTAATGAAAAACTGTTTTTT; CDR3aa: CASSQDKDRPTTNEKLFF
j_gene: TRBJ1-5; abundance: once; d_gene: .; v_gene: TRBV19; CDR3nt: TGTGCCAGCACCATCTATAGCAATCAGCCCCAGCATTTT; CDR3aa: CASTIYSNQPQHF
j_gene: TRBJ2-5; abundance: .; d_gene: .; v_gene: TRBV21-1; CDR3nt: TGTGCCAGCAGCAAACTAGCGGGGGTCCAAGAGACCCAGTACTTC; CDR3aa: CASSKLAGVQETQYF
j_gene: TRBJ1-1; abundance: .; d_gene: .; v_gene: TRBV7-9; CDR3nt: TGTGCCAGCAGCTTCTTTGAAGCTTTCTTT; CDR3aa: CASSFFEAFF
j_gene: TRBJ2-7; abundance: .; d_gene: TRBD1; v_gene: TRBV7-9; CDR3nt: TGTGCCAGCAGCGTCTCCGGGACAGGGCTTTTCTACGAGCAGTACTTC; CDR3aa: CASSVSGTGLFYEQYF
j_gene: TRBJ1-1; abundance: .; d_gene: TRBD1; v_gene: TRBV11-2; CDR3nt: TGTGCCAGCAGCTTGAGACAGGGGACGGTAGCTGAAGCTTTCTTT; CDR3aa: CASSLRQGTVAEAFF
j_gene: TRBJ1-1; abundance: .; d_gene: .; v_gene: TRBV27; CDR3nt: TGTGCCAGCAGTTTCGGGCGGTTAGGGAGGGCTATGAACACTGAAGCTTTCTTT; CDR3aa: CASSFGRLGRAMNTEAFF
j_gene: TRBJ1-1; abundance: .; d_gene: TRBD1; v_gene: TRBV20-1; CDR3nt: TGCAGTGCTAGTACCGGACAGGGGAAGATGAACACTGAAGCTTTCTTT; CDR3aa: CSASTGQGKMNTEAFF
j_gene: TRBJ1-1; abundance: .; d_gene: .; v_gene: TRBV7-9; CDR3nt: TGTGCCAGCAGCTTAAGTCTGGGAGCGTTCACTGAAGCTTTCTTT; CDR3aa: CASSLSLGAFTEAFF
j_gene: TRBJ1-4; abundance: few; d_gene: .; v_gene: TRBV6-5; CDR3nt: TGTGCCAGCAGTCGGGGGGGGGCGCGGAATGAAAAACTGTTTTTT; CDR3aa: CASSRGGARNEKLFF
j_gene: TRBJ2-7; abundance: .; d_gene: .; v_gene: TRBV5-1; CDR3nt: TGCGCCAGCAGCTTGGAATCAGGGTCCTACTACGAGCAGTACTTC; CDR3aa: CASSLESGSYYEQYF
j_gene: TRBJ2-1; abundance: few; d_gene: TRBD1; v_gene: TRBV10-2; CDR3nt: TGCGCCAGCAGTGAGTCTTATGGGGACAGATATGAGCAGTTCTTC; CDR3aa: CASSESYGDRYEQFF
j_gene: TRBJ2-2; abundance: .; d_gene: .; v_gene: TRBV2; CDR3nt: TGTGCCAGCAGACCTCCGGGCAGGGTCACCGGGGAGCTGTTTTTT; CDR3aa: CASRPPGRVTGELFF
j_gene: TRBJ2-2; abundance: .; d_gene: .; v_gene: TRBV14; CDR3nt: TGTGCCAGCAGCCCCCGGGTTAACACCGGGGAGCTGTTTTTT; CDR3aa: CASSPRVNTGELFF
j_gene: TRBJ2-3; abundance: .; d_gene: .; v_gene: TRBV13; CDR3nt: TGTGCCAGCAGCCACAGGGAAATACGCACAGATACGCAGTATTTT; CDR3aa: CASSHREIRTDTQYF
j_gene: TRBJ2-7; abundance: .; d_gene: .; v_gene: TRBV7-9; CDR3nt: TGTGCCAGCAGCTTAGCGGGACAACTCTACGAGCAGTACTTC; CDR3aa: CASSLAGQLYEQYF
j_gene: TRBJ1-2; abundance: .; d_gene: .; v_gene: TRBV9; CDR3nt: TGTGCCAGCAGCGGACACCTTAACTATGGCTACACCTTC; CDR3aa: CASSGHLNYGYTF
j_gene: TRBJ1-1; abundance: .; d_gene: .; v_gene: TRBV3-1/TRBV3-2; CDR3nt: TGTGCCAGCAGCCAAGCAGGGGCGCGGAACACTGAAGCTTTCTTT; CDR3aa: CASSQAGARNTEAFF
j_gene: TRBJ2-2; abundance: .; d_gene: TRBD1; v_gene: TRBV7-2; CDR3nt: TGTGCCAGCAGCGTAGGGACAGGGCGGAACACCGGGGAGCTGTTTTTT; CDR3aa: CASSVGTGRNTGELFF
j_gene: TRBJ2-2; abundance: .; d_gene: .; v_gene: TRBV11-2; CDR3nt: TGTGCCAGCCGCAAGGAGTTCGCGAACACCGGGGAGCTGTTTTTT; CDR3aa: CASRKEFANTGELFF
j_gene: TRBJ2-5; abundance: .; d_gene: .; v_gene: TRBV6-5; CDR3nt: TGTGCCAGCAGGGACAGCCTTCAAGAGACCCAGTACTTC; CDR3aa: CASRDSLQETQYF
j_gene: TRBJ1-4; abundance: .; d_gene: TRBD1; v_gene: TRBV7-9; CDR3nt: TGTGCCAGCAGCACCTACAGGGGTTCCGTTTATGAAAAACTGTTTTTT; CDR3aa: CASSTYRGSVYEKLFF
j_gene: TRBJ2-1; abundance: once; d_gene: TRBD2; v_gene: TRBV7-3; CDR3nt: TGTGCCAGCAGCTTAACGATCCCCGGGGGGTCATACAATGAGCAGTTCTTC; CDR3aa: CASSLTIPGGSYNEQFF
j_gene: TRBJ1-1; abundance: .; d_gene: .; v_gene: TRBV6-5; CDR3nt: TGTGCCAGCAGTTACTCGTTACGACAGGACACTGAAGCTTTCTTT; CDR3aa: CASSYSLRQDTEAFF
j_gene: TRBJ1-1; abundance: .; d_gene: .; v_gene: TRBV29-1; CDR3nt: TGCAGCGTTGAAGTCGGACAGCAAAACACTGAAGCTTTCTTT; CDR3aa: CSVEVGQQNTEAFF
j_gene: TRBJ1-5; abundance: .; d_gene: .; v_gene: TRBV5-4; CDR3nt: TGTGCCAGCAGCTTGGCTGGCAATCAGCCCCAGCATTTT; CDR3aa: CASSLAGNQPQHF
j_gene: TRBJ1-4; abundance: .; d_gene: .; v_gene: TRBV7-2; CDR3nt: TGTGCCAGCAGCTTAATGCTAGATAATGAAAAACTGTTTTTT; CDR3aa: CASSLMLDNEKLFF
j_gene: TRBJ1-1; abundance: .; d_gene: .; v_gene: TRBV5-1; CDR3nt: TGCGCCAGCAGCTTAACAGGGCTATTAACTGAAGCTTTCTTT; CDR3aa: CASSLTGLLTEAFF
j_gene: TRBJ2-3; abundance: .; d_gene: TRBD1; v_gene: TRBV14; CDR3nt: TGTGCCAGCAGCCAAGCACATGGACAGGGAATTACAGATACGCAGTATTTT; CDR3aa: CASSQAHGQGITDTQYF